This TCR beta chain was sequenced for a study of CXCR3-negative and CXCR3-positive naive CD8 T cells. Study-level results: Upon cryopreservation, CXCR3 expression partially decreased, and most assays used fresh PBMCs. High diversity, comparable across both naive subsets, contrasted with much lower diversity in memory CD8+ cells. Against CXCR3-negative naive cells, CXCR3-positive naive cells showed more hydrophobic TRB CDR3s.

Of note for this clonotype: The antigen is unknown.

The TRB libraries of cDNA were built by UMI-labeled 5' RACE. For each CDR3 protein, TCRdb gives one entry from its re-call of the 5' RACE reads, without DNA. The specimen's table records 40,000 to 55,000 distinct CDR3 sequences. Each CD8+ T cell subset was flow-sorted in triplicate. Every sort contained 300,000 or so cells. The sample was naive CXCR3- CD8+ T cells from blood. Subset of the sample: CD45RO-CCR7+CD27+CD95- naive CD8+ T cells lacking CXCR3 (TNR3-). The TCR sequence derives from a human donor in good health. Some clones in this sample may be carry-over from other donors' samples.

CDR3 loop: CASSYERSTDTQYF. The rearrangement joins TRBV6-5 to TRBJ2-3; the TCRdb D gene call, TRBD2, has no DNA to confirm it. Germline CDR1 is MNHEY and CDR2 is SVGAGI. CDR3 length: 14 amino acids.